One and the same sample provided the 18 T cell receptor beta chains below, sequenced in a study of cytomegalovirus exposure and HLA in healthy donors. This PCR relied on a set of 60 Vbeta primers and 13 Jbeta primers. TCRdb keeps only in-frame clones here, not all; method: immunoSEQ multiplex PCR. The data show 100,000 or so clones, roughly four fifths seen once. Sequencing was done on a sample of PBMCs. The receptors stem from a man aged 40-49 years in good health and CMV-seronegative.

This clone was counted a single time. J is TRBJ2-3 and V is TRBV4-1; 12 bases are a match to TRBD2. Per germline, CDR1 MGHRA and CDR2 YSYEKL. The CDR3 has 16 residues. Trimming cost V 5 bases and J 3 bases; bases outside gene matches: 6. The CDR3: CASSGRLAGATDTQYF. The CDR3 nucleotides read TGCGCCAGCAGCGGCCGACTAGCGGGGGCAACAGATACGCAGTATTTT.

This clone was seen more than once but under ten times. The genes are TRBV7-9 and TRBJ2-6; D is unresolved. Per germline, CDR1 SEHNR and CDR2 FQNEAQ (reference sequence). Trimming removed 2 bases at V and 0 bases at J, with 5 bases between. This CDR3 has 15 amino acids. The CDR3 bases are TGTGCCAGCAGCTTATACATCTCTGGGGCCAACGTCCTGACTTTC. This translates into CASSLYISGANVLTF.

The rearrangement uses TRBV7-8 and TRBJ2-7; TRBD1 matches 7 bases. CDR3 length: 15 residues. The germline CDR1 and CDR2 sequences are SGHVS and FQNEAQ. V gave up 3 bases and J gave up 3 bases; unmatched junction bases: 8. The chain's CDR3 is CASSFPGQADYEQYF. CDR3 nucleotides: TGTGCCAGCAGCTTTCCAGGACAGGCTGACTACGAGCAGTACTTC.

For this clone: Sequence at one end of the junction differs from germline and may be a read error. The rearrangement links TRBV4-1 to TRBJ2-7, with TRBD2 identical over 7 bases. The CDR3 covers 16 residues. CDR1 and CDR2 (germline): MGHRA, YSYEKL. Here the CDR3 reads CASSQDQGGRAYEQYF. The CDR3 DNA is TGCGCCAGCAGCCAAGATCAAGGTGGGAGGGCCTATGAGCAGTACTTC.

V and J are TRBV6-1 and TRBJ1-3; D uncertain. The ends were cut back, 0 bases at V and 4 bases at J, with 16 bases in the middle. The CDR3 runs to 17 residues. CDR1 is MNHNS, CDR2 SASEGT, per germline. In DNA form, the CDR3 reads TGTGCCAGCAGTGAAGCGCTGTATCGGGGATCCGGAAACACCATATATTTT. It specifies CASSEALYRGSGNTIYF.

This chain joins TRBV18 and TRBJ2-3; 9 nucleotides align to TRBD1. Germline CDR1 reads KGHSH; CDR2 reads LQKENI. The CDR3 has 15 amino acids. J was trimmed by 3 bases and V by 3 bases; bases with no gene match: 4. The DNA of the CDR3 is TGTGCCAGCTCACCTACGACAGGGGGAACAGATACGCAGTATTTT. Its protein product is CASSPTTGGTDTQYF.

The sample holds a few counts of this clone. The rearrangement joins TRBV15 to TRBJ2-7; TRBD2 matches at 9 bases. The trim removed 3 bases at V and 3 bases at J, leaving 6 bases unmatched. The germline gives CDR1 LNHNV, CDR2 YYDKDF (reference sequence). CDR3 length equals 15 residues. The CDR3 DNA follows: TGTGCCACCAGCAGGACTAGCGGCCCCGTCTACGAGCAGTACTTC. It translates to CATSRTSGPVYEQYF.

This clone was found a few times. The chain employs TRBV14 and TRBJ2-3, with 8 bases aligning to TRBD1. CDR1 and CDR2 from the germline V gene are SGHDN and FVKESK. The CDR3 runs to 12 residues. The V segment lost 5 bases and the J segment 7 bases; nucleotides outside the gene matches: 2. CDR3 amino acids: CASSGQGYTQYF. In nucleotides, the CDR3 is TGTGCCAGCAGCGGACAGGGTTATACGCAGTATTTT.

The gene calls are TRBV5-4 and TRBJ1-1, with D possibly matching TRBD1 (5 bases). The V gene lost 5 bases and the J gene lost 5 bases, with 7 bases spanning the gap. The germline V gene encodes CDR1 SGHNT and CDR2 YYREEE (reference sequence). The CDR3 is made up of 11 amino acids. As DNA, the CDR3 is TGTGCCAGCAGGGGGGGAACTGAAGCTTTCTTT. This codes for CASRGGTEAFF.

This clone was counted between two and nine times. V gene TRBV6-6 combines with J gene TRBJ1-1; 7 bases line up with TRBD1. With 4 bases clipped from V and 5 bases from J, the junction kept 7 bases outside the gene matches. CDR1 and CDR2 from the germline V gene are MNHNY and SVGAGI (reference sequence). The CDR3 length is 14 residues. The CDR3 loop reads CASSLGGAGTEAFF. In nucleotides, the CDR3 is TGTGCCAGCAGTTTAGGGGGCGCGGGTACTGAAGCTTTCTTT.

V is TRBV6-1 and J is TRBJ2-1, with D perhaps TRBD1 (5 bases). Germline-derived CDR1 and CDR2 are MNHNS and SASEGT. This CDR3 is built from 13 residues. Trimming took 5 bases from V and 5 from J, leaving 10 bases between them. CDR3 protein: CASSQDSHNEQFF. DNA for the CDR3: TGTGCCAGCAGTCAAGACAGCCACAATGAGCAGTTCTTC.

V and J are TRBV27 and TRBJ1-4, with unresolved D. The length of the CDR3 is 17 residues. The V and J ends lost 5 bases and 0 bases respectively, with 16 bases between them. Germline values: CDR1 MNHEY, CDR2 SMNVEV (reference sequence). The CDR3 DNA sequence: TGTGCCAGCAGTCGCCAACCGGAGCTAGCAACTAATGAAAAACTGTTTTTT. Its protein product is CASSRQPELATNEKLFF.

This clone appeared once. CDR3 in DNA: TGTGCCAGCAGCGTAGCGAGCTTTACTTCGGAGACCCAGTACTTC. It is translated as CASSVASFTSETQYF. The chain links TRBV9 to TRBJ2-5; D uncertain. The CDR3 consists of 15 residues. Germline V lookup: CDR1 SGDLS, CDR2 YYNGEE. V was shortened by 0 bases and J by 5 bases, with 14 bases between the two germline ends.

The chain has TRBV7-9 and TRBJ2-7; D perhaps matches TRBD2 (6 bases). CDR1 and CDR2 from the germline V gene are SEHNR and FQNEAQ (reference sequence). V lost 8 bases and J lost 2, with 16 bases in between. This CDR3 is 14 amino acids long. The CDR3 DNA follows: TGTGCCAGCCCCCCTCCGGGGGAAACCTACGAGCAGTACTTC. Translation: CASPPPGETYEQYF.

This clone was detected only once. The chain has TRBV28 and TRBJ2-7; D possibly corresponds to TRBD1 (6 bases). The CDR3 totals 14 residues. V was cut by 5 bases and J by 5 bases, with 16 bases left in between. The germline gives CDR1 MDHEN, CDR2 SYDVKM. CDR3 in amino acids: CASSPWGPGDEQYF. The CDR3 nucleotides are TGTGCCAGCAGTCCATGGGGTCCAGGGGACGAGCAGTACTTC.

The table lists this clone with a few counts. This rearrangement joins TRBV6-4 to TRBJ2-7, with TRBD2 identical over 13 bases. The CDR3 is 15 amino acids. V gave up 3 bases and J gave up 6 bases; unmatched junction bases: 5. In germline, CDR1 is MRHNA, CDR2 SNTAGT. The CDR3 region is CASSELAGGPLEQYF. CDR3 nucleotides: TGTGCCAGCAGTGAACTAGCGGGAGGGCCTCTCGAGCAGTACTTC.

The CDR3 DNA follows: TGCGCCAGCAGCCAAGATTGGAGGGGGCCCAACTACGAGCAGTACTTC. Translated, it gives CASSQDWRGPNYEQYF. The chain has TRBV4-3 and TRBJ2-7, with TRBD1 as a possible D gene (7 bases). The V and J ends lost 0 bases and 3 bases respectively, with 15 bases between them. CDR3 length: 16 residues. CDR1 and CDR2 (germline): LGHNA, YSLEER.

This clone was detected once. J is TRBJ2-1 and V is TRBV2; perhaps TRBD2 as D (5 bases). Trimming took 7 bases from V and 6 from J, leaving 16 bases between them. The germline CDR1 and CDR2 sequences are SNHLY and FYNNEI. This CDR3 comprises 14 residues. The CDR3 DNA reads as TGTGCCAGCACCCCCGGAGAGGGAGCCAATGAGCAGTTCTTC. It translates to CASTPGEGANEQFF.